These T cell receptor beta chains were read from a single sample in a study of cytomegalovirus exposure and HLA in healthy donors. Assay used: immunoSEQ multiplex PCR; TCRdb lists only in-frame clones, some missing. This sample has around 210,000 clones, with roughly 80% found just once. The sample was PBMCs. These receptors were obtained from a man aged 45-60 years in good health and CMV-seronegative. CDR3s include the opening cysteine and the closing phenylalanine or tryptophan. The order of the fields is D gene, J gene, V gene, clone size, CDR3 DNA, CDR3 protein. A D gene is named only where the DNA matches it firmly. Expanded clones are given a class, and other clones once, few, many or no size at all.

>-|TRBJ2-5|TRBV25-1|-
TGTGCCAGCAGTGAATTTGGTCAGGGTAAAGAGACCCAGTACTTC
CASSEFGQGKETQYF
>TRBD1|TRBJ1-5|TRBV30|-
TGTGCCTGGAGTGCCCGGACAGGGGGAACGAATAGCAATCAGCCCCAGCATTTT
CAWSARTGGTNSNQPQHF
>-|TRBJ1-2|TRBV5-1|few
TGCGCCAGCAGCTCAGGGACATATGGCTACACCTTC
CASSSGTYGYTF
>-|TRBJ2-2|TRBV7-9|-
TGTGCCAGCAGCTTAAATCCACTAGATTATACCGGGGAGCTGTTTTTT
CASSLNPLDYTGELFF
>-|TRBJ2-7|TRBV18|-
TGTGCCAGCTCACCAACACACGGGGGTGACGAGCAGTACTTC
CASSPTHGGDEQYF
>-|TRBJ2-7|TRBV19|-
TGTGCCAGTAGTACTGGGACACCCTCCTACGAGCAGTACTTC
CASSTGTPSYEQYF
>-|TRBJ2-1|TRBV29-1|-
TGCAGCCTTTCCAGGGACACATACAATGAGCAGTTCTTC
CSLSRDTYNEQFF
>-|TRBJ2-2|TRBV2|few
TGTGCCAGCAGGGGCAGGGTTTCCGGGGAGCTGTTTTTT
CASRGRVSGELFF
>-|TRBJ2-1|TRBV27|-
TGTGCCAGCAGTTACGGGAGTCAGAATGAGCAGTTCTTC
CASSYGSQNEQFF
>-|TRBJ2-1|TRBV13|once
TGTGCCAGCAGCGCGGACTACAATGAGCAGTTCTTC
CASSADYNEQFF
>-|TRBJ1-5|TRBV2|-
TGTGCCAGCGGGCGGAGGGTGGCGGTCAATCAGCCCCAGCATTTT
CASGRRVAVNQPQHF
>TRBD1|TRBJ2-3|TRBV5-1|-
TGCGCCAGCAGCGATGGGACAGGGCTCACAGATACGCAGTATTTT
CASSDGTGLTDTQYF
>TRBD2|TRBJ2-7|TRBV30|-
TGTGCCTGGAAAGGGGCTAGCGGCCAACTCTACGAGCAGTACTTC
CAWKGASGQLYEQYF